The 3 T cell receptor beta chains reported below all come from one sample, sequenced in a study of cytomegalovirus exposure and HLA in healthy donors. Some clones are missing from TCRdb's copy, which holds only in-frame ones; the method was immunoSEQ multiplex PCR. The repertoire consists of tens of thousands of clones, with around 90% occurring once and the leading ten covering 3.8%. The sequenced sample was PBMCs. The receptors were sampled from a woman aged 18-29 years in good health and CMV-seropositive.

The chain is built from TRBV28 and TRBJ2-7; TRBD2 agrees at 10 bases. V was pared by 8 bases and J by 6 bases, with 10 bases of the junction left unmatched. The CDR3 has 14 residues. From germline, CDR1 is MDHEN and CDR2 SYDVKM. The CDR3 region is CASCSLAGVFEQYF. The CDR3 DNA reads TGTGCCAGCTGTAGTCTAGCGGGAGTATTCGAGCAGTACTTC.

The V gene is TRBV6-6, the J gene TRBJ1-5; 10 nucleotides align to TRBD1. The germline CDR1 and CDR2 sequences are MNHNY and SVGAGI (reference sequence). This CDR3 has 14 residues. Trimming at V came to 8 bases and at J to 4 bases, leaving 5 bases not matched to a gene. The chain's CDR3 is CASRDRGGNQPQHF. The CDR3 region has the DNA TGTGCCAGCCGGGACAGGGGCGGGAATCAGCCCCAGCATTTT.

The chain is built from TRBV2 and TRBJ1-1; 9 bases agree with TRBD1. With V trimmed by 4 bases and J by 3 bases, 3 bases remained unmatched. The CDR3 is 14 amino acids. Per germline, CDR1 SNHLY and CDR2 FYNNEI. CDR3 sequence: CASSGGTGYTEAFF. The CDR3 nucleotides are TGTGCCAGCAGTGGTGGGACAGGGTACACTGAAGCTTTCTTT.